The 27 T cell receptor beta chains in this list originate from one sample, sequenced in a study of cytomegalovirus exposure and HLA in healthy donors. It was with 60 Vbeta and 13 Jbeta primers that the PCR ran. Libraries were prepared by immunoSEQ multiplex PCR; TCRdb keeps only in-frame clonotypes and omits some of them. The data show under 140,000 clones, approximately 80% seen once. The sequenced material came from PBMCs. These receptors originate from a man younger than 40 in good health and CMV-seropositive.

J is TRBJ1-5 and V is TRBV25-1; D unresolved. Germline lookup yields CDR1 MGHDK and CDR2 SYGVNS. V gave up 2 bases and J gave up 1 base, with 9 bases separating them. This CDR3 has 15 amino acids. In DNA form, the CDR3 reads TGTGCCAGCAGTGAAGGGTCTAGCAGCAATCAGCCCCAGCATTTT. Amino acid sequence: CASSEGSSSNQPQHF.

J is TRBJ2-2 and V is TRBV10-1, with D tentatively TRBD2 (6 bases). Trimming stripped 2 bases from V and 4 bases from J, with 11 bases between. Germline assignment: CDR1 WNHNN and CDR2 SYGVQD (reference sequence). The CDR3 consists of 15 residues. This CDR3 is CASSETGTSTGELFF. Written as DNA, the CDR3 is TGCGCCAGCAGTGAGACCGGGACTTCCACCGGGGAGCTGTTTTTT.

This clone occurred many times. V and J are TRBV5-3 and TRBJ1-4, with TRBD1 matching over 8 bases. TRBV5-3 is flagged as an ORF with uncertain function. V dropped 1 base and J dropped 4; count of bases not matched to a gene: 18. The CDR3 has 20 residues. CDR3 sequence (DNA): TGTGCCAGAAGCTTGTTTTTACCCCAGGGGGCCATACCAAATAATGAAAAACTGTTTTTT. Protein sequence: CARSLFLPQGAIPNNEKLFF.

This rearrangement joins TRBV7-9 to TRBJ2-1, with unresolved D. The V and J ends lost 4 bases and 12 bases respectively, with 16 bases between them. The CDR3 is made up of 13 amino acids. Germline CDR1 SEHNR, CDR2 FQNEAQ (reference sequence). In DNA form, the CDR3 reads TGTGCCAGCAGCTCATCGGTGGTCCAAACGCAGTTCTTC. This sequence encodes CASSSSVVQTQFF.

The rearrangement uses TRBV30 and TRBJ1-2, with D possibly TRBD1 on 5 matching bases. The CDR3 runs 13 residues. From germline, CDR1 is GTSNPN and CDR2 SVGIG (reference sequence). With 0 bases removed from V and 8 bases from J, the gap between germline ends came to 13 bases. In DNA form, the CDR3 reads TGTGCCTGGAGTGTACGGGGGTCTGGAGGCTACACCTTC. Translating it yields CAWSVRGSGGYTF.

This chain links TRBV25-1 with TRBJ1-4, with 8 nucleotides matching TRBD1. With V trimmed by 6 bases and J by 5 bases, 5 bases remained unmatched. CDR1 is MGHDK and CDR2 is SYGVNS in the germline V gene. The CDR3 sequence is 14 residues long. In DNA form, the CDR3 reads TGTGCCAGCAGCCCGGGGACAGGAAATGAAAAACTGTTTTTT. Protein product: CASSPGTGNEKLFF.

To note about this clone: Other DNA sequences in the sample encode the same CDR3. The J gene is TRBJ1-1, the V gene TRBV7-9; tentative D call: TRBD1 (5 bases). Germline CDR1 and CDR2: SEHNR and FQNEAQ (reference sequence). This CDR3 spans 14 amino acids. Trimming removed 5 bases from V and 5 bases from J, with 15 bases in between. The CDR3 nucleotides are TGTGCCAGCAGCCATAACCTGGGGGGGACTGAAGCTTTCTTT. As protein: CASSHNLGGTEAFF.

The chain employs TRBV6-5 and TRBJ1-2; 7 bases are shared with TRBD1. The CDR3 runs 15 residues. J was trimmed by 4 bases and V by 0 bases; bases with no gene match: 5. The germline V gene encodes CDR1 MNHEY and CDR2 SVGAGI. Written as DNA, the CDR3 is TGTGCCAGCAGTTACTCTGACAGGGCCCCCTATGGCTACACCTTC. Translated, it gives CASSYSDRAPYGYTF.

This clone has only a few counts. The chain recombines TRBV30 with TRBJ1-3; D remains ambiguous. Germline V gene data show CDR1 as GTSNPN and CDR2 as SVGIG (reference sequence). The CDR3 extends over 15 amino acids. The ends were cut back, 2 bases at V and 1 base at J, with 12 bases in the middle. The CDR3 region is CAWSTEGNSGNTIYF. The DNA of the CDR3 is TGTGCCTGGAGTACGGAGGGCAATTCTGGAAACACCATATATTTT. The whole variable domain, filled in from reference TRBV30 and TRBJ1-3, reads SQTIHQWPATLVQPVGSPLSLECTVEGTSNPNLYWYRQAAGRGLQLLFYSVGIGQISSEVPQNLSASRPQDRQFILSSKKLLLSDSGFYLCAWSTEGNSGNTIYFGEGSWLTVV.

The table lists this clone with a count of one. This chain connects TRBV4-2 to TRBJ2-6, with TRBD1 matching over 12 bases. With 3 bases clipped from V and 1 base from J, the junction kept 7 bases outside the gene matches. CDR3 size: 19 residues. Per germline, CDR1 LGHNA and CDR2 YNFKEQ. CDR3 sequence: CASSHNPGQGASGANVLTF. CDR3 nucleotide sequence: TGTGCCAGCAGCCACAACCCGGGACAGGGGGCTTCTGGGGCCAACGTCCTGACTTTC.

The chain has TRBV5-6 and TRBJ1-3; unclear D gene. There are 14 residues in the CDR3. V lost 1 base and J 0 bases, leaving 5 bases between the germline ends. Germline assignment: CDR1 SGHDT and CDR2 YYEEEE. The CDR3 bases are TGTGCCAGCAGCTTGTCTCGCTCTGGAAACACCATATATTTT. Its protein product is CASSLSRSGNTIYF.

V is TRBV27 and J is TRBJ1-2, with 9 bases matching TRBD1. After removal of 5 bases from V and 7 bases from J, the junction contained 8 bases not matched to a gene. CDR1 is MNHEY, CDR2 SMNVEV, per germline (reference sequence). This CDR3 spans 14 amino acids. CDR3 bases: TGTGCCAGCAGTCCTAACAGGGGGCCGGTTGGCTACACCTTC. Encoded protein: CASSPNRGPVGYTF.

This chain joins TRBV30 and TRBJ1-5; no reliable D call. CDR3 length equals 14 residues. The germline V gene encodes CDR1 GTSNPN and CDR2 SVGIG (reference sequence). V lost 4 bases to trimming and J lost 5 bases, with 15 bases between them. CDR3 DNA sequence: TGTGCCTGGACAGATGGACGGGGTTATCAGCCCCAGCATTTT. As protein: CAWTDGRGYQPQHF.

This clone came up a few times. The chain carries TRBV6-5 and TRBJ1-2; no reliable D call. V was shortened by 0 bases and J by 4 bases, with 12 bases between the two germline ends. The germline gives CDR1 MNHEY, CDR2 SVGAGI. The CDR3 consists of 15 residues. DNA for the CDR3: TGTGCCAGCAGTTACTCGGAGGGTTTCGGCTATGGCTACACCTTC. Translated: CASSYSEGFGYGYTF.

The chain couples TRBV14 to TRBJ2-7, with 10 bases matching TRBD1. This CDR3 has 15 residues. The J segment lost 1 base and the V segment lost 5 bases, leaving 5 bases of the junction unmatched. Germline assignment: CDR1 SGHDN and CDR2 FVKESK. The CDR3 loop reads CASSSPGQGSYEQYF. For the CDR3, the DNA is TGTGCCAGCAGCTCACCGGGACAGGGGTCCTACGAGCAGTACTTC.

This clone was seen many times. This specimen includes other DNA sequences encoding the same CDR3. The CDR3 DNA follows: TGCGCCAGCAGGACGGGTCGCTACAATGAGCAGTTCTTC. This encodes CASRTGRYNEQFF. This chain joins TRBV10-2 and TRBJ2-1; D gene uncertain. V was trimmed by 6 bases and J by 3 bases, leaving 9 bases between them. Germline V gene data show CDR1 as WSHSY and CDR2 as SAAADI. The CDR3 contains 13 residues.

This clone was observed a few times. V is TRBV19 and J is TRBJ1-1; TRBD1 matches 9 bases. With V trimmed by 3 bases and J by 6 bases, 5 bases remained unmatched. CDR1 and CDR2 from the germline V gene are LNHDA and SQIVND (reference sequence). The CDR3 consists of 14 residues. The CDR3 sequence: CASSIGQGWSEAFF. The CDR3, as DNA: TGTGCCAGTAGTATTGGACAGGGGTGGTCTGAAGCTTTCTTT.

This chain links TRBV4-1 with TRBJ2-1; 9 bases map to TRBD2. V lost 0 bases to trimming and J lost 5 bases; unmatched junction nucleotides: 11. The CDR3 contains 18 residues. Germline CDR1 MGHRA, CDR2 YSYEKL. The CDR3 DNA follows: TGCGCCAGCAGCCAAGAAATGGGGGGTCTAGCGGGGAACAATGAGCAGTTCTTC. The encoded protein is CASSQEMGGLAGNNEQFF.

The rearrangement uses TRBV6-6 and TRBJ1-2; tentative D call: TRBD1 (6 bases). The CDR3 consists of 14 residues. The V and J ends lost 4 bases and 0 bases respectively, with 9 bases between them. Germline lookup yields CDR1 MNHNY and CDR2 SVGAGI (reference sequence). CDR3 DNA: TGTGCCAGCAGTTCTGCAGGGGCTAACTATGGCTACACCTTC. It encodes CASSSAGANYGYTF.

This chain links TRBV13 with TRBJ2-3; a possible D gene is TRBD2 (5 bases). The CDR3 is 16 residues long. Trimming took off 3 bases at V and 4 bases at J, with 17 bases between the two ends. Germline V lookup: CDR1 PRHDT, CDR2 FYEKMQ (reference sequence). For the CDR3, the DNA is TGTGCCAGCAGCTTTCGACTATACCCTTCCCCAGATACGCAGTATTTT. The encoded protein is CASSFRLYPSPDTQYF.

The chain links TRBV21-1 to TRBJ2-5; no check of the table's D call, TRBD1, against the DNA was made. The assigned J gene may be wrong: the sequence end matches TRBJ2-7 better. TRBV21-1 is annotated as a pseudogene. The CDR3 has 16 amino acids. The CDR3 bases are TGTGCCAGCAGCCACCCCCGGGACAGGGGCTCCTACGAGCAGTACTTC. This codes for CASSHPRDRGSYEQYF.

The rearrangement links TRBV6-1 to TRBJ1-1; 10 bases map to TRBD1. The CDR3 consists of 14 residues. J gave up 5 bases and V 6 bases, and 6 bases lay outside the gene matches. Germline loops: CDR1 MNHNS, CDR2 SASEGT. CDR3 DNA: TGTGCCAGCAGGTTCGGGACAGGGGTAACTGAAGCTTTCTTT. This sequence encodes CASRFGTGVTEAFF.

The chain couples TRBV5-1 to TRBJ2-7, with 7 positions matching TRBD1. Germline-derived CDR1 and CDR2 are SGHRS and YFSETQ. V shed 4 bases, J shed 3 bases, and the junction held 13 bases outside the gene matches. This CDR3 contains 16 residues. CDR3: CASSGGGQDVGYEQYF. CDR3 bases: TGCGCCAGCAGCGGGGGTGGACAGGACGTAGGCTACGAGCAGTACTTC.

There are a few counts of this clone. The gene calls are TRBV5-8 and TRBJ1-1, with a possible D match to TRBD1 (5 bases). The CDR3 length is 14 residues. The ends were cut back, 2 bases at V and 1 base at J, with 9 bases in the middle. The germline gives CDR1 SGHTS, CDR2 YDEGEE. DNA for the CDR3: TGTGCCAGCAGCTTATTTACAGGGAACACTGAAGCTTTCTTT. The encoded protein is CASSLFTGNTEAFF.

V and J are TRBV27 and TRBJ2-1; TRBD2 might be the D (5 bases). V lost 3 bases and J lost 7, with 7 bases in between. This CDR3 has 12 residues. Germline-derived CDR1 and CDR2 are MNHEY and SMNVEV (reference sequence). DNA for the CDR3: TGTGCCAGCAGTTTCCGGGGTAATGAGCAGTTCTTC. This sequence encodes CASSFRGNEQFF.

The chain has TRBV19 and TRBJ1-2; D call uncertain. Germline CDR1 reads LNHDA; CDR2 reads SQIVND (reference sequence). This CDR3 has 14 residues. V was pared by 3 bases and J by 2 bases, with 10 bases between. CDR3 coding DNA: TGTGCCAGTAGTATTGGACTTTCCAACTATGGCTACACCTTC. As protein: CASSIGLSNYGYTF.

The sample holds a few counts of this clone. The chain is built from TRBV6-5 and TRBJ1-5, with 11 bases that match TRBD1. V lost 6 bases to trimming and J lost 3 bases; unmatched junction nucleotides: 4. This CDR3 is 15 amino acids long. The V gene's germline CDR1 is MNHEY and CDR2 SVGAGI. As DNA, the CDR3 is TGTGCCAGCAGACAGGACAGGGGGCTCAATCAGCCCCAGCATTTT. Its translation: CASRQDRGLNQPQHF.